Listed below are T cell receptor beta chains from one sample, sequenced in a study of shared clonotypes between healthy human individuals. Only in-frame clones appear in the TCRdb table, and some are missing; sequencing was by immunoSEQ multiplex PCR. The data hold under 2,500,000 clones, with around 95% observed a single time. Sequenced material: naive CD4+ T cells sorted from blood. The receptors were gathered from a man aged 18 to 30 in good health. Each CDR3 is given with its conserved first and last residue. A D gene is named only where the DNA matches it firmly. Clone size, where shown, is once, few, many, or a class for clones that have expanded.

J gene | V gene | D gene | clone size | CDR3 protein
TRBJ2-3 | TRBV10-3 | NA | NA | CAISDVFGSTDTQYF
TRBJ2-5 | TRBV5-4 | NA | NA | CASSPAVQETQYF
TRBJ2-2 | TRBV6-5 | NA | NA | CASSYLTPNTGELFF
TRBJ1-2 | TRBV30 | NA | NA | CAWSVTGSLYGYTF
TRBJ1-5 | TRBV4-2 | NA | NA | CASSQPNQPQHF
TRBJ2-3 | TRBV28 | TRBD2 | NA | CASALAGGTDTQYF
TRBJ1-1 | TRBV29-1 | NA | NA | CSVEELGTEAFF
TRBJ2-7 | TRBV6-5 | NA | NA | CASSQGGYEQYF
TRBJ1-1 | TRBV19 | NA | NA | CASSIRGMNTEAFF
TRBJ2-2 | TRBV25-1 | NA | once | CASSEGTNTGELFF
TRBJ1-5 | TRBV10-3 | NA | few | CAIGDGGNQPQHF
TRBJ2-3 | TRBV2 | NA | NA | CASSVDSVADTQYF
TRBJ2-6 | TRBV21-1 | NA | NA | CASSKGKGQGIASGANVLTF
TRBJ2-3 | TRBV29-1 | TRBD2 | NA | CSVYGRGGLSTDTQYF
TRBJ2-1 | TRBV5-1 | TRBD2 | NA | CASSFSSGNNEQFF
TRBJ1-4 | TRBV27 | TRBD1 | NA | CASSSSDRVEEKLFF
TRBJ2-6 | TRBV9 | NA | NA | CASSAGPGANVLTF
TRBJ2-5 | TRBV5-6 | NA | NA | CASSLAAGGARETQYF
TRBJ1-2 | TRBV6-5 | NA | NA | CATRDARYYGYTF
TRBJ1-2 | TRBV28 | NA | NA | CAPSGACGYTF
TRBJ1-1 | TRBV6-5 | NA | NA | CASRRGWNTEAFF
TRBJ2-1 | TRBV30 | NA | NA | CAWSLYNEQFF
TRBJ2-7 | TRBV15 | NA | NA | CATSRGGLSSSYEQYF
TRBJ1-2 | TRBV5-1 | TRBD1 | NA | CASSSDDRGLHYGYTF
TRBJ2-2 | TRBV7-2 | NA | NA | CASSLGTGELFF
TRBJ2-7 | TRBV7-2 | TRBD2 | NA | CASSLGLAGPYEQYF
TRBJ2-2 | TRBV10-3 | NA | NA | CAISLLLSGELFF
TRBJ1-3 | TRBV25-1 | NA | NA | CASSETQGTRISGNTIYF
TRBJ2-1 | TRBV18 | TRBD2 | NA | CASSPLTSGSSYNEQFF
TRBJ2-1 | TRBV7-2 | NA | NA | CASSWGEDEQFF
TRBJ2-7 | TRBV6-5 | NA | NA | CASIGRPGGGEYF
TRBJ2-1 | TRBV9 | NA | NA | CASSRTPSYNEQFF
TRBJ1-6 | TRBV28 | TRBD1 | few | CASRGQGLNSPLHF
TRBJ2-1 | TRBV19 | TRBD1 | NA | CASRAQGAPGYNEQFF
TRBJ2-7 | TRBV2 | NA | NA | CASSEYGGPYEQYF
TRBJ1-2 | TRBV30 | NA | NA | CACRGGLGYYGYTF
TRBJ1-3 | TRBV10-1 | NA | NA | CASSARGNTIYF
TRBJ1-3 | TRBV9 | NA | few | CASSVAQLGNTIYF
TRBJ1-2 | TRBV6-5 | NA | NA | CASGIVSNYGYTF
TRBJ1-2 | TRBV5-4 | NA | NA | CASSLAESGVNYGYTF
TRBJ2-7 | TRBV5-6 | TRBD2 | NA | CAGSGTSDYEQYF
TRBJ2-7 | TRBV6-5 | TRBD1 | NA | CASSDRGFPDEQYF
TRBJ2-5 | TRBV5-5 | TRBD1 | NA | CASSLGTGLQETQYF
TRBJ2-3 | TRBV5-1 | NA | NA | CASSLEGRVEGTQYF
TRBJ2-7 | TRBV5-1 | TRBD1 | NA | CASSSGQGVGEQYF
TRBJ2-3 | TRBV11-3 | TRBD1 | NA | CASSLQGIADTQYF
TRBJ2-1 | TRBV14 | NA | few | CASSPLGAYNEQFF
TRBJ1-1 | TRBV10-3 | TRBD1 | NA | CAISEQGFGTEAFF
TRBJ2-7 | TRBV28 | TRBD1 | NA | CASSLGQGAIEQYF
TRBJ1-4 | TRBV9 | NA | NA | CASSPATGTNEKLFF
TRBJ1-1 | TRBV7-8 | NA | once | CASSYIRVGTEAFF
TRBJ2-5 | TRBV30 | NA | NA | CAWSYLQETQYF
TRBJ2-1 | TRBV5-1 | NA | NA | CASSLAAEQFF
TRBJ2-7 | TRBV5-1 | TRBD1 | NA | CASSARDRLHYEQYF
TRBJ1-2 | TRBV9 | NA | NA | CASSAQQGSYGYTF
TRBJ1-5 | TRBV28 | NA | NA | CASSYSGVSNQPQHF
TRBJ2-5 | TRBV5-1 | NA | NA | CASSRGKETQYF
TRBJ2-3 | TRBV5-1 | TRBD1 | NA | CASSGGTGISTDTQYF
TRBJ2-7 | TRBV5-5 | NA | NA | CASSSGSWIFYEQYF
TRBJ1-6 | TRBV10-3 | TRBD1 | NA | CAISGQGVGEKNSPLHF